This section outlines one T cell receptor (beta chain) sequence together with its context. As to time point: sample taken at primary tumor resection. The cohort: 70 to 75 early-stage, untreated non-small cell lung cancer patients. Sequencing covered unsorted whole RNA taken from tumor, nontumor lung or frozen PBMC. This specimen belongs to a study of spatial heterogeneity in lung cancer. The wider study: Compared with alpha-chain sequences, beta-chain sequences were consistently detected in greater numbers.

Every TCR cDNA molecule bore a unique molecular identifier. TCRdb re-called the 5' RACE reads with MiXCR, one entry per CDR3 protein. The repertoire consists of tens of thousands of distinct CDR3 sequences, with roughly 6.4% occurring once and the leading ten covering roughly 14%. The V and J ends lost 1 base and 2 bases respectively, with 11 bases between them. There are 15 residues in the CDR3. The germline CDR1 and CDR2 sequences are ENHRY and SYGVKD. The clonotype was recovered from a female donor with early-stage non-small cell lung cancer. This chain uses TRBV10-3 with TRBJ1-1; D is uncertain. Sequencing was performed on PBMCs, taken at surgery. CDR3: CAISELQQINTEAFF. CDR3 DNA sequence: TGTGCCATCAGTGAGTTACAACAGATTAACACTGAAGCTTTCTTT.